A single T cell receptor (beta chain) is shown here with its context. Its target is unknown. The PCR was carried out with 60 Vbeta primers and 13 Jbeta primers. Only in-frame clones appear in the TCRdb table, and some are missing; sequencing was by immunoSEQ multiplex PCR. Here the sample spans a few hundred thousand clones, about 82% being singletons. The data derive from a study of cytomegalovirus exposure and HLA in healthy donors. General study results and limits: Reportedly, diagnosis of cytomegalovirus status by the classifier showed high specificity and sensitivity. V- and J-gene trimming of TCR beta was linked (in a later analysis) to a missense DCLRE1C variant.

Trimming stripped 3 bases from V and 10 bases from J, with 23 bases between. Germline CDR1 SGDLS, CDR2 YYNGEE. The CDR3 consists of 17 residues. The source material was PBMCs. The clonotype was recovered from a young man in good health and CMV-seronegative. This sequence joins TRBV9 and TRBJ1-6, with D tentatively TRBD1 (5 bases). In DNA form, the CDR3 reads TGTGCCAGCAGCGCCCGGGGAATACCCCGGAGGGGATCACCCCTCCACTTT. Translating gives CASSARGIPRRGSPLHF.